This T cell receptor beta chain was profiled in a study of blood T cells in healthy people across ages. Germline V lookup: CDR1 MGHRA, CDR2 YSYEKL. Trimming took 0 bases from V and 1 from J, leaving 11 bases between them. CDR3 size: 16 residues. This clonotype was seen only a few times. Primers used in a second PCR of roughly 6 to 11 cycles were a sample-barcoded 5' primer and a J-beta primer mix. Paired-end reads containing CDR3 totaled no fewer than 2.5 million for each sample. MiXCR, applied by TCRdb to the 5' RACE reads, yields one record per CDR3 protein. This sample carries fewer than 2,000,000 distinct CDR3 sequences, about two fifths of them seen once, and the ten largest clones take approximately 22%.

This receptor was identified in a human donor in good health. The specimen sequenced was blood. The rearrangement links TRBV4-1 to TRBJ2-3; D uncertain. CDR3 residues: CASSQDGRLGTDTQYF. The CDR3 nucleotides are TGCGCCAGCAGCCAAGATGGCCGTCTTGGCACAGATACGCAGTATTTT.